This T cell receptor (beta chain) derives from a study of T-cell memory formation after mild COVID-19. Points from the study as a whole: Detection of some responders pre-infection suggested pre-existing cross-reactive memory T cells participated.

Remarks on this clonotype: Its antigen remains unknown.

Each CDR3 protein is one row after TCRdb ran MiXCR on the 5' RACE reads. The data contain about 470,000 distinct CDR3 sequences, over 15% of them singletons. Trimming shortened V by 7 bases and J by 5 bases, and 11 bases separated the two germline ends. Germline CDR1 is SQVTM and CDR2 is ANQGSEA. This CDR3 has 11 amino acids. The sequenced material came from PBMCs or a T cell subset sorted from them (not recorded which). The TCR was taken from an adult woman who had mild COVID-19 (a few samples of this study predate the infection). Cell type and time point are not known. The chain is built from TRBV29-1 and TRBJ1-2; possibly TRBD1 for D (6 bases). This CDR3 is CSGGTIYGYTF. CDR3 in DNA: TGCAGCGGTGGGACAATTTATGGCTACACCTTC.